The 13 T cell receptor beta chains given below trace back to one sample, sequenced in a study of CD8 T cells in Susac syndrome. With random hexamers, reverse transcription was performed on 0.5 to 1 ug of RNA. TCRdb fed the immunoSEQ multiplex PCR reads into MiXCR, producing one record per CDR3 protein. The repertoire holds 100,000 to 150,000 distinct CDR3 sequences, with roughly 80% as singletons. Sequences were obtained from CD8+ T cells from PBMCs. Receptors were obtained from a human donor with multiple sclerosis.

This chain links TRBV7-8 with TRBJ1-3; D unresolved. The CDR3 consists of 14 residues. Per the germline V gene, CDR1 is SGHVS and CDR2 is FQNEAQ. The V end lost 5 bases, the J end lost 4 bases, and 12 bases lay between the germline ends. The CDR3 is CASSNTNRGNTIYF. The CDR3 bases are TGTGCCAGCAGCAACACAAACAGAGGAAACACCATATATTTT.

The CDR3 coding sequence is TGTGCCAGCAGCACCCGCGGGCTAGCGGGAGTTTGGACCCAGTACTTC. Residues: CASSTRGLAGVWTQYF. The chain uses TRBV7-9 and TRBJ2-5; 10 bases are a match to TRBD2. The V segment lost 5 bases and the J segment 7 bases; nucleotides outside the gene matches: 13. There are 16 residues in the CDR3. The germline CDR1 and CDR2 sequences are SEHNR and FQNEAQ (reference sequence).

This clonotype was recorded only once. The chain recombines TRBV29-1 with TRBJ2-1, with 9 bases fitting TRBD1. This CDR3 is built from 13 residues. CDR1 is SQVTM and CDR2 is ANQGSEA in the germline V gene. V shed 4 bases, J shed 10 bases, and the junction held 8 bases outside the gene matches. The CDR3 sequence is CSVGQGGDGEQFF. CDR3 bases: TGCAGCGTTGGACAGGGGGGGGACGGCGAGCAGTTCTTC.

The chain combines TRBV23-1 with TRBJ2-5, with 8 bases matching TRBD2. TRBV23-1 is sorted into the ORF group, with uncertain function. The CDR3 runs 15 residues. The J segment lost 3 bases and the V segment lost 4 bases, leaving 7 bases of the junction unmatched. CDR3 residues: CASSRVGTRKETQYF. CDR3 DNA: TGCGCCAGCAGTCGGGTTGGGACTAGGAAAGAGACCCAGTACTTC.

This rearrangement joins TRBV7-9 to TRBJ1-2; D possibly corresponds to TRBD1 (6 bases). With 3 bases removed from V and 2 bases from J, the gap between germline ends came to 16 bases. Germline-derived CDR1 and CDR2 are SEHNR and FQNEAQ (reference sequence). The CDR3 consists of 16 residues. The CDR3 is CASSLPGTQANYGYTF. As DNA, the CDR3 is TGTGCCAGCAGCTTGCCGGGGACACAAGCAAACTATGGCTACACCTTC.

V usage is TRBV30 and J usage is TRBJ2-1; the match to TRBD2 covers 7 bases. Germline CDR1 and CDR2: GTSNPN and SVGIG (reference sequence). V lost 3 bases and J lost 0; bases outside the gene matches: 2. CDR3 length equals 14 residues. CDR3 amino acids: CAWSGGNSYNEQFF. The CDR3 DNA is TGTGCCTGGAGCGGGGGGAACTCCTACAATGAGCAGTTCTTC.

This clonotype is a singleton in its sample. The V call is TRBV12-3 or TRBV12-4, the J call TRBJ2-1; D is ambiguous. With 2 bases removed from V and 7 bases from J, the gap between germline ends came to 15 bases. The CDR3 is 15 residues long. The CDR3 loop is CASSLMGFAYNEQFF. CDR3 coding DNA: TGTGCCAGCAGTTTAATGGGATTCGCGTATAATGAGCAGTTCTTC.

This clonotype was detected only a few times. CDR3 region: CASSLRGQFYGYTF. As DNA, the CDR3 is TGTGCCAGCAGTCTAAGAGGACAGTTCTATGGCTACACCTTC. The V and J genes are TRBV6-5 and TRBJ1-2; a possible D gene is TRBD1 (6 bases). This CDR3 has 14 residues. V was pared by 5 bases and J by 4 bases, with 14 bases between. Germline V CDR1 and CDR2: MNHEY, SVGAGI.

The chain carries TRBV12-3 or TRBV12-4 and TRBJ2-5; D is ambiguous. The V end lost 7 bases, the J end lost 4 bases, and 10 bases lay between the germline ends. The CDR3 is 12 amino acids. CDR3 DNA sequence: TGTGCCAGCACCACGCGCGGAGAGACCCAGTACTTC. Translation: CASTTRGETQYF.

The chain combines TRBV6-5 with TRBJ1-5, with TRBD1 matching 8 bases. This CDR3 spans 19 amino acids. J gave up 4 bases and V 0 bases, and 14 bases lay outside the gene matches. Per germline, CDR1 MNHEY and CDR2 SVGAGI. This CDR3 is CASSYSYLTLQGGNQPQHF. The CDR3 coding sequence is TGTGCCAGCAGTTACTCGTATTTGACTCTACAGGGGGGTAATCAGCCCCAGCATTTT.

This clonotype was observed a single time. V usage is TRBV3-1 and J usage is TRBJ1-1; TRBD1 is a possible D gene (5 bases). Looked up from germline, CDR1 is LGHDT and CDR2 is YNNKEL (reference sequence). Trimming took 0 bases from V and 10 from J, leaving 18 bases between them. The length of the CDR3 is 15 residues. The CDR3 nucleotides read TGTGCCAGCAGCCAAGATCGATCAAGGGGTCCCGTAGCTTTCTTT. Translated, it gives CASSQDRSRGPVAFF.

Here the CDR3 reads CASSFFGVKTDTQYF. In DNA form, the CDR3 reads TGTGCCAGCAGCTTTTTTGGGGTAAAGACAGATACGCAGTATTTT. The chain links TRBV7-9 to TRBJ2-3; D is ambiguous. The CDR3 is 15 amino acids. V gave up 3 bases and J gave up 3 bases, with 13 bases separating them. Germline V CDR1 and CDR2: SEHNR, FQNEAQ (reference sequence).

This clonotype occurred a few times. The CDR3: CASSPTGGGYTF. CDR3 coding DNA: TGCGCCAGCAGCCCCACGGGGGGCGGCTACACCTTC. The chain has TRBV4-1 and TRBJ1-2, with D tentatively TRBD1 (6 bases). Trimming cost V 4 bases and J 8 bases, with 11 bases left between them. This CDR3 is 12 amino acids long. Germline-derived CDR1 and CDR2 are MGHRA and YSYEKL.